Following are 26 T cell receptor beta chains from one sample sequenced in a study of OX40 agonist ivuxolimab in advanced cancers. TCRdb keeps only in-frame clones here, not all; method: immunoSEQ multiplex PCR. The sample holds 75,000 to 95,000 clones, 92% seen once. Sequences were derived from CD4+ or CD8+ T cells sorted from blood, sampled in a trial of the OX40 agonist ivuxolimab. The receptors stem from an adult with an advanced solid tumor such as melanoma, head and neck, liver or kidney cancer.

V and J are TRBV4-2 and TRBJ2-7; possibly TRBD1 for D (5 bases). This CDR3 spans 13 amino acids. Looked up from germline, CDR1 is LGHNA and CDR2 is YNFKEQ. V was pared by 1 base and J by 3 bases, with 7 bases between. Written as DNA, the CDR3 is TGTGCCAGCAGCCAAGCCAGGGACTACGAGCAGTACTTC. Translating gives CASSQARDYEQYF.

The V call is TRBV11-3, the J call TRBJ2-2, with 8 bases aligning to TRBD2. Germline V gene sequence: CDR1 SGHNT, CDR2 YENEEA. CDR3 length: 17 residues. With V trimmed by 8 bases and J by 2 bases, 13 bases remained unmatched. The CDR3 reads CASSNPELAVNTGELFF. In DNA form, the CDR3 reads TGTGCCAGCTCAAACCCCGAACTAGCGGTTAACACCGGGGAGCTGTTTTTT.

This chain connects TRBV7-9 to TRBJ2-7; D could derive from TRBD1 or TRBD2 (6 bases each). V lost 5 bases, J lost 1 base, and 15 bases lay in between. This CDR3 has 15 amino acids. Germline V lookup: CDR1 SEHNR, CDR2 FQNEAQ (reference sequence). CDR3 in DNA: TGTGCCAGCAGCCGGGGGCGGGAAAATTCCTACGAGCAGTACTTC. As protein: CASSRGRENSYEQYF.

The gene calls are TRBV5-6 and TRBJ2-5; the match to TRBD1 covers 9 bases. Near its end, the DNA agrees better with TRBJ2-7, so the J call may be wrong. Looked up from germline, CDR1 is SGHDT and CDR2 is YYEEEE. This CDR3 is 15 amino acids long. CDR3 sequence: CASSLMTGGTDEQYF. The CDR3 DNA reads TGTGCCAGCAGCTTGATGACAGGGGGAACAGACGAGCAGTACTTC.

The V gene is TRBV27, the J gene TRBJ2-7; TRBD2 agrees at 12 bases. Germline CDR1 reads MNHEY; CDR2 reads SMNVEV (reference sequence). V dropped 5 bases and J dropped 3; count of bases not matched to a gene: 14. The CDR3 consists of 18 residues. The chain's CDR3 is CASSPRTSGNLLYYEQYF. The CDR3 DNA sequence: TGTGCCAGCAGTCCTCGGACTAGCGGGAACCTACTTTACTACGAGCAGTACTTC.

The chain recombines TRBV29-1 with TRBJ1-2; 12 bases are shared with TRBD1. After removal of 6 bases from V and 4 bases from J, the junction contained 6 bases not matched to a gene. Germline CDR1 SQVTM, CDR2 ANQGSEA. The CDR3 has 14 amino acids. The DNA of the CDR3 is TGCAGCGTCCCGCCGGGACAGGGGGCCTATGGCTACACCTTC. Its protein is CSVPPGQGAYGYTF.

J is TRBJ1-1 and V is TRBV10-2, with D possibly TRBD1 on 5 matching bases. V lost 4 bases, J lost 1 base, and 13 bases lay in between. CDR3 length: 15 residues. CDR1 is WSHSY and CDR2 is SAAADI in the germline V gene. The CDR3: CASSGLGQRNTEAFF. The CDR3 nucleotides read TGCGCCAGCAGTGGCCTGGGGCAGCGGAACACTGAAGCTTTCTTT.

The CDR3 DNA reads as TGTGCCAGCAGTCCGTGGGAGGCTTCCTACAATGAGCAGTTCTTC. Protein sequence: CASSPWEASYNEQFF. The genes are TRBV28 and TRBJ2-1; D is perhaps TRBD2 (6 bases). V shed 5 bases and J shed 1 base, with 12 bases lying between them. This CDR3 is 15 amino acids long. Germline assignment: CDR1 MDHEN and CDR2 SYDVKM.

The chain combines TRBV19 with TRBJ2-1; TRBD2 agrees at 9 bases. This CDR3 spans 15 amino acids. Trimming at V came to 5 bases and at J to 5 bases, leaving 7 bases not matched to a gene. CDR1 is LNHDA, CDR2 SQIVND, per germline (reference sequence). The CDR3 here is CASSGPSGAHNEQFF. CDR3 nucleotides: TGTGCCAGTAGTGGGCCTAGCGGGGCCCACAATGAGCAGTTCTTC.

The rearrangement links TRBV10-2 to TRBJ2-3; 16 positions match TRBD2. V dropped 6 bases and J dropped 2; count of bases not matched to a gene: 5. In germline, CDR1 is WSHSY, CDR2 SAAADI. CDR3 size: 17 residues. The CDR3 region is CASSMGLAGGDTDTQYF. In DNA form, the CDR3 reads TGCGCCAGCAGCATGGGACTAGCGGGAGGGGACACAGATACGCAGTATTTT.

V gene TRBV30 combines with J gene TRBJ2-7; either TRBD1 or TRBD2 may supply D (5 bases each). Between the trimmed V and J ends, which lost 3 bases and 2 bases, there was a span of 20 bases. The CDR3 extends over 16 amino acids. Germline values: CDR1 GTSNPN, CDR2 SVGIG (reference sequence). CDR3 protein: CAWRGGRQLTPYEQYF. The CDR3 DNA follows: TGTGCCTGGAGGGGTGGGAGACAGCTCACCCCCTACGAGCAGTACTTC. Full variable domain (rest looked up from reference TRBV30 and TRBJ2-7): SQTIHQWPATLVQPVGSPLSLECTVEGTSNPNLYWYRQAAGRGLQLLFYSVGIGQISSEVPQNLSASRPQDRQFILSSKKLLLSDSGFYLCAWRGGRQLTPYEQYFGPGTRLTVT.

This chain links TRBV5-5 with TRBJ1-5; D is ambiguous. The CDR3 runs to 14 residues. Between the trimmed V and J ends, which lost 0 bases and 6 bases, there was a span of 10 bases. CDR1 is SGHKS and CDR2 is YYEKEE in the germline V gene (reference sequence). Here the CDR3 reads CASSLGGYGQPQHF. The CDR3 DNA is TGTGCCAGCAGCTTGGGGGGATACGGTCAGCCCCAGCATTTT.

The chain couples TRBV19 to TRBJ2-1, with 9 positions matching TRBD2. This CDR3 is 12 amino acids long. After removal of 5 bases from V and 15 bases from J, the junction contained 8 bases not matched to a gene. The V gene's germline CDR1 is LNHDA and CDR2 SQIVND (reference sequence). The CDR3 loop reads CASSFPGTSTFF. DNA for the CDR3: TGTGCCAGTAGTTTTCCCGGGACTAGCACGTTCTTC.

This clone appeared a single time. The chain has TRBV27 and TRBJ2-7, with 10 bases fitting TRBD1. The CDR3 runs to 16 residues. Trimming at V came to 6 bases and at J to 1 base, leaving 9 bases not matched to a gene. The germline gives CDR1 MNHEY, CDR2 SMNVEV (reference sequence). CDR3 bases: TGTGCCAGCAGACCAATCATGGGACAGGGGTCCTACGAGCAGTACTTC. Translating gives CASRPIMGQGSYEQYF.

CDR3 sequence reads: CASSLDRVKGDTQYF. DNA for the CDR3: TGCGCCAGCAGCTTGGACAGGGTAAAAGGAGATACGCAGTATTTT. The V and J genes are TRBV5-1 and TRBJ2-3, with D possibly matching TRBD1 (6 bases). Germline V gene data show CDR1 as SGHRS and CDR2 as YFSETQ. The CDR3 is 15 amino acids. Trimming left V 0 bases short and J 5 bases short, with 13 bases between.

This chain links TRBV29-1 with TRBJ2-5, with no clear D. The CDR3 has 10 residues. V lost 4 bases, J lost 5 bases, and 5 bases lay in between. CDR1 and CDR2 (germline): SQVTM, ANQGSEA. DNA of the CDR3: TGCAGCGTTGGAGAGGAGACCCAGTACTTC. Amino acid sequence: CSVGEETQYF.

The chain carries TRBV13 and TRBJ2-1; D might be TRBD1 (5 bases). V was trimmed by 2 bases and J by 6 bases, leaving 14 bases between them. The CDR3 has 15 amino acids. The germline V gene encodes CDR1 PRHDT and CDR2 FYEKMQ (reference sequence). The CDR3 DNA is TGTGCCAGCAGCTTATGGTACAGGTTGATCAATGAGCAGTTCTTC. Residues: CASSLWYRLINEQFF.

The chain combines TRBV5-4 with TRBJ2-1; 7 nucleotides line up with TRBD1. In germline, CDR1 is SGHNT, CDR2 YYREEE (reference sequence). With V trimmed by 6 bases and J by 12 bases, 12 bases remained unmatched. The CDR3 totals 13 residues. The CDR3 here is CASTGDRDNLQFF. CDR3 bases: TGTGCCAGCACGGGCGACAGGGACAATTTGCAGTTCTTC.

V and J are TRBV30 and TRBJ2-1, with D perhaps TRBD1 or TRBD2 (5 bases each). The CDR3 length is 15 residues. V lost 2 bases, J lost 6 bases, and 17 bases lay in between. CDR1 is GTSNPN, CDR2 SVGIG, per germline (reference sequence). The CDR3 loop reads CAWSTRGRVGNEQFF. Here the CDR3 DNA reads TGTGCCTGGAGTACCCGGGGCAGGGTGGGCAATGAGCAGTTCTTC.

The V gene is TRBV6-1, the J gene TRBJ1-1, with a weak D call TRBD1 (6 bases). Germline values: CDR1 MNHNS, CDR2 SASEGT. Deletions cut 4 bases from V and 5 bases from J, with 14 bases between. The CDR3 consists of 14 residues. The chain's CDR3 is CASSVWGAETEAFF. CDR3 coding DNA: TGTGCCAGCAGTGTGTGGGGGGCGGAAACTGAAGCTTTCTTT.

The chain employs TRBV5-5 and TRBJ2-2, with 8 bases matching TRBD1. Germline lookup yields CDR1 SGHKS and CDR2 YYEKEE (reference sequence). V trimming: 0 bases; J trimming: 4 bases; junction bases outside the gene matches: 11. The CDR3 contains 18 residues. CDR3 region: CASSLANPRTGITGELFF. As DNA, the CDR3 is TGTGCCAGCAGCTTGGCCAACCCCCGGACAGGGATCACCGGGGAGCTGTTTTTT.

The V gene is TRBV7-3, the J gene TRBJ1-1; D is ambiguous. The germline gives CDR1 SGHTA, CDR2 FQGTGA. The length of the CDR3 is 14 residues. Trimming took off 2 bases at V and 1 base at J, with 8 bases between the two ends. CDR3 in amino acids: CASSLGGGNTEAFF. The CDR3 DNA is TGTGCCAGCAGCTTAGGAGGCGGGAACACTGAAGCTTTCTTT.

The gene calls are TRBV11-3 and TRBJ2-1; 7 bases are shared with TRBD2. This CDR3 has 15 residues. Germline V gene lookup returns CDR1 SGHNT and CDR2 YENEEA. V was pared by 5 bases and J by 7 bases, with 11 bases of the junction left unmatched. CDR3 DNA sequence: TGTGCCAGCAGCGTACCGGGGGAGGGCCAGAATGAGCAGTTCTTC. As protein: CASSVPGEGQNEQFF.

The CDR3 is CASARAGNYGYTF. Here the CDR3 DNA reads TGTGCTTCGGCAAGGGCTGGTAACTATGGCTACACCTTC. The V call is TRBV6-1, the J call TRBJ1-2; D gene ambiguous. The CDR3 totals 13 residues. Germline assignment: CDR1 MNHNS and CDR2 SASEGT.

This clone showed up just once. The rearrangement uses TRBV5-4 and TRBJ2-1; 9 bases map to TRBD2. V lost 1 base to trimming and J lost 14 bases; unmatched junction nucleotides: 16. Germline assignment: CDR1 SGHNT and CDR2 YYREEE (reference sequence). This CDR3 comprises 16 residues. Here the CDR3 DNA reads TGTGCCAGCAGCTTGAGGAGGGGACTAGCTCTTGGGCTTAAGTTCTTC. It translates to CASSLRRGLALGLKFF.

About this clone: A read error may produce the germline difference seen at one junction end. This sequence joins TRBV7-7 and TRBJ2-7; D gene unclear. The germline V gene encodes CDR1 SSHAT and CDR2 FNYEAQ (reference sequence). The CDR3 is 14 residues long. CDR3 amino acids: CASSSGRFSYEQYF. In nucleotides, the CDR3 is TGTGCTAGCAGCTCCGGACGGTTCTCCTACGAGCAGTACTTC.